This TCR beta chain is drawn from a study of early T cells in non-severe SARS-CoV-2 infection. The germline V gene encodes CDR1 SGHTA and CDR2 FQGTGA. The CDR3 runs 16 residues. V shed 5 bases and J 4 bases; nucleotides not matched to a gene: 7. MiXCR was run by TCRdb on the 5' RACE reads, yielding one entry per CDR3 protein. The sample lists approximately 90,000 distinct CDR3 sequences; 9.5% to 15% were seen once. This clonotype was counted at least ten times. V gene TRBV7-3 combines with J gene TRBJ2-1; 11 nucleotides agree with TRBD1. The sequencing used whole blood, collected at baseline. The sequence came from an adult who was a healthcare worker with PCR-confirmed SARS-CoV-2 infection or an uninfected control (not recorded which). This chain's CDR3 is CASSGPGTGGYNEQFF. CDR3 DNA: TGTGCCAGCAGCGGACCCGGGACAGGGGGTTACAATGAGCAGTTCTTC.